A single TCR beta chain is shown here with its context. Its antigen remains unidentified. TCRdb keeps only in-frame clones here, not all; method: immunoSEQ multiplex PCR. This repertoire shows fewer than 100,000 clones, approximately 93% found once; its top ten account for 2.5% to 4%. The CDR3 has 16 residues. With 8 bases removed from V and 0 bases from J, the gap between germline ends came to 17 bases. In germline, CDR1 is LNHNV, CDR2 YYDKDF (reference sequence). The donors were in the approximately 120-subject validation cohort, distinct from the 666-subject first cohort. This entry is derived from a study of cytomegalovirus exposure and HLA in healthy donors. Background on the study: The approximately 120 validation repertoires, a later analysis reported, used the same platform as the roughly 650 repertoires from the first cohort. Study-wide results and limits: TCR beta chains numbering more than 150 were designated cytomegalovirus-associated.

Sequencing input: PBMCs. The chain combines TRBV15 with TRBJ2-1, with no clear D. The source is a woman between 18 and 30 years old in good health and CMV-seropositive. As DNA, the CDR3 is TGTGCCACCTCTGATATAGGCGGTAGCTCCTACAATGAGCAGTTCTTC. Encoded protein: CATSDIGGSSYNEQFF. Using reference TRBV15 and TRBJ2-1 for the parts outside the CDR3, the full variable domain is DAMVIQNPRYQVTQFGKPVTLSCSQTLNHNVMYWYQQKSSQAPKLLFHYYDKDFNNEADTPDNFQSRRPNTSFCFLDIRSPGLGDTAMYLCATSDIGGSSYNEQFFGPGTRLTVL.